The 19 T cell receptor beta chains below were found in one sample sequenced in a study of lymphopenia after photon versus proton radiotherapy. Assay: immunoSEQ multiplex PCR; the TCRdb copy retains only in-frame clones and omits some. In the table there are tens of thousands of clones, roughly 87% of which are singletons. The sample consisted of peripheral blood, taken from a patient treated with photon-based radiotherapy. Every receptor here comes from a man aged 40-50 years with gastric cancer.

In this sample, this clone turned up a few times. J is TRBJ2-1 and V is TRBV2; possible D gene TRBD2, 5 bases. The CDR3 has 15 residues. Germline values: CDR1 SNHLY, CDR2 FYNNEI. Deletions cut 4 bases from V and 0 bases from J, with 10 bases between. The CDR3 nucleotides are TGTGCCAGCAGTGCCTTAGACTACTCCTACAATGAGCAGTTCTTC. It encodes CASSALDYSYNEQFF. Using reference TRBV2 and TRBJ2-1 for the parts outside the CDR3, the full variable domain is EPEVTQTPSHQVTQMGQEVILRCVPISNHLYFYWYRQILGQKVEFLVSFYNNEISEKSEIFDDQFSVERPDGSNFTLKIRSTKLEDSAMYFCASSALDYSYNEQFFGPGTRLTVL.

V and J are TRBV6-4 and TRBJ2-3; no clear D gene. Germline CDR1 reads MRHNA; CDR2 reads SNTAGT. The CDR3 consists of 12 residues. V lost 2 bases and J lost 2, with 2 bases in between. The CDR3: CASSDHTDTQYF. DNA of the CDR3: TGTGCCAGCAGTGACCACACAGATACGCAGTATTTT.

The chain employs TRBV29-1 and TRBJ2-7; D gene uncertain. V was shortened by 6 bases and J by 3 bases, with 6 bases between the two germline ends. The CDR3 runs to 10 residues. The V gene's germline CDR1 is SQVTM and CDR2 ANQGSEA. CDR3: CSVRNYEQYF. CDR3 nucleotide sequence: TGCAGCGTCAGGAACTACGAGCAGTACTTC.

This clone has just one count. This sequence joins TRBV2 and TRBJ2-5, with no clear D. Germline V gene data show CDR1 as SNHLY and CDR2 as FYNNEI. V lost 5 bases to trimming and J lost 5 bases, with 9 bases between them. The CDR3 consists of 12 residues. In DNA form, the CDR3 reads TGTGCCAGCAGTCCATTAGTCGAGACCCAGTACTTC. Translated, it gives CASSPLVETQYF.

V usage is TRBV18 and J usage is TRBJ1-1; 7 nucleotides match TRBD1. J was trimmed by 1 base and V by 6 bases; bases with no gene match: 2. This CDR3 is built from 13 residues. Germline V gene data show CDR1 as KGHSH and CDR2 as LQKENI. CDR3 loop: CASSGQSNTEAFF. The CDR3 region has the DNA TGTGCCAGCTCGGGACAGTCGAACACTGAAGCTTTCTTT.

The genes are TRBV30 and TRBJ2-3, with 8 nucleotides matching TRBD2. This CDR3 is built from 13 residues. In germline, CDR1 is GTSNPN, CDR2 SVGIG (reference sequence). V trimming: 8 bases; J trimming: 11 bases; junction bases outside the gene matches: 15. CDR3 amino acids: CALRPRGEGGQYF. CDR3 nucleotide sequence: TGTGCCCTCAGGCCGCGGGGGGAAGGAGGGCAGTATTTT.

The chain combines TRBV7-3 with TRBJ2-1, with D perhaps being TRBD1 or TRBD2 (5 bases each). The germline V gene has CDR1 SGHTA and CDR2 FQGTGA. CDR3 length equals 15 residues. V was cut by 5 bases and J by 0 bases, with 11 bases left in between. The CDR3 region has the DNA TGTGCCAGCAGCCCAGAGGGGAGCTCCTACAATGAGCAGTTCTTC. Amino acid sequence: CASSPEGSSYNEQFF.

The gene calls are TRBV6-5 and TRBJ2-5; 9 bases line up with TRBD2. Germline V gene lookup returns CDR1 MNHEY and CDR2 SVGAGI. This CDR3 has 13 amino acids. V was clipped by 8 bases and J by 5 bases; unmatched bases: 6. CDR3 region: CASQRLAGETQYF. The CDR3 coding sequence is TGTGCCAGCCAGAGGCTAGCGGGGGAGACCCAGTACTTC.

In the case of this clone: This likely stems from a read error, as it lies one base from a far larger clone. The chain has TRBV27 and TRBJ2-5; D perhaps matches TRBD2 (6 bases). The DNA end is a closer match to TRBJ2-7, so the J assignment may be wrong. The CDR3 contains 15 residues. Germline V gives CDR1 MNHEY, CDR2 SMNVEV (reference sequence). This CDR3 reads CASSLSGGAGGEQYF. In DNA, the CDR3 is TGTGCCAGCAGTTTATCAGGCGGGGCTGGGGGCGAGCAGTACTTC.

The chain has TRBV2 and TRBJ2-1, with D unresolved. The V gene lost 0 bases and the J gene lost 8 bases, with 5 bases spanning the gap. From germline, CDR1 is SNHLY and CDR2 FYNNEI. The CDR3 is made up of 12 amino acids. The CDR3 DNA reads TGTGCCAGCAGTGAAGCAGGGCATGAGCAGTTCTTC. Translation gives CASSEAGHEQFF. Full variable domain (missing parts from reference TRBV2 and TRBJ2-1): EPEVTQTPSHQVTQMGQEVILRCVPISNHLYFYWYRQILGQKVEFLVSFYNNEISEKSEIFDDQFSVERPDGSNFTLKIRSTKLEDSAMYFCASSEAGHEQFFGPGTRLTVL.

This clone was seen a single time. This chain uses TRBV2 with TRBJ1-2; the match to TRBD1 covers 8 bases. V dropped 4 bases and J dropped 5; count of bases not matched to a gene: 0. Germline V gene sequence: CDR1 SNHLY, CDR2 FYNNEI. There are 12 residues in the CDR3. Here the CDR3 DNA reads TGTGCCAGCAGTGGACAGGGGTATGGCTACACCTTC. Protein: CASSGQGYGYTF.

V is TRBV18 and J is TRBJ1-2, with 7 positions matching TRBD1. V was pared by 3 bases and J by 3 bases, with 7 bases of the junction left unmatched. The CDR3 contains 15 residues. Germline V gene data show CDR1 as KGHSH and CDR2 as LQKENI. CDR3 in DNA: TGTGCCAGCTCACCGAGCCTGGGACAGCACTATGGCTACACCTTC. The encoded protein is CASSPSLGQHYGYTF.

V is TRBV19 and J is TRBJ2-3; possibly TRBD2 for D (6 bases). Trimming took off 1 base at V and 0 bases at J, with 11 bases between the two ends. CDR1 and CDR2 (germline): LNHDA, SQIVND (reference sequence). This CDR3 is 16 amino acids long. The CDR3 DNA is TGTGCCAGTAGTATAGGGGGCGGGGTGAGCACAGATACGCAGTATTTT. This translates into CASSIGGGVSTDTQYF.

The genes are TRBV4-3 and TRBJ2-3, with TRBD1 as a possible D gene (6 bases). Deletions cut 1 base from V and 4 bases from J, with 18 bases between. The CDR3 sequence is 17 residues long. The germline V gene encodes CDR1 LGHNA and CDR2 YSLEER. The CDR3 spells CASSQAPTGLPSDTQYF. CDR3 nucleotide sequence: TGCGCCAGCAGCCAAGCCCCAACAGGGTTGCCGTCAGATACGCAGTATTTT.

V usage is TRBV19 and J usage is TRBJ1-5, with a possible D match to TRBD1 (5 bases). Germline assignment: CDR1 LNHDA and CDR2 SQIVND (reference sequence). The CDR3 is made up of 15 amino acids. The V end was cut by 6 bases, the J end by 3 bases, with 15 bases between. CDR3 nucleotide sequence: TGTGCCAGTAGGCCTTTAGGAGGGGCCAATCAGCCCCAGCATTTT. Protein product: CASRPLGGANQPQHF.

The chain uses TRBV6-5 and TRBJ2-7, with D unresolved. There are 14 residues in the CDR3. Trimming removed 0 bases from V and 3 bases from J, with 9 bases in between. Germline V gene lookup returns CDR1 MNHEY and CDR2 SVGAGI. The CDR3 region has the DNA TGTGCCAGCAGTTACTCGAGCCCAGGCTACGAGCAGTACTTC. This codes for CASSYSSPGYEQYF.

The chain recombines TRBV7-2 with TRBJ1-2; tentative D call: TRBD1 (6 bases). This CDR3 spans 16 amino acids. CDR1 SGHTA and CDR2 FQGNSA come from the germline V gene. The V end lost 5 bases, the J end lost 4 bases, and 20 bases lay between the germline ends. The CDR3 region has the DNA TGTGCCAGCAGCCGCACGGACAGTTCGCGCGCCTATGGCTACACCTTC. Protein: CASSRTDSSRAYGYTF.

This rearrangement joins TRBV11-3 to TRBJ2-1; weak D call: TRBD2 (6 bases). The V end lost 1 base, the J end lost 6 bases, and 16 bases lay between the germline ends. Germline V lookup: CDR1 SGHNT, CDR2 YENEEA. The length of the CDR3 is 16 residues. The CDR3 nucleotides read TGTGCCAGCAGCTTAGCGGCCGGAGGACTACGCAATGAGCAGTTCTTC. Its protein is CASSLAAGGLRNEQFF.

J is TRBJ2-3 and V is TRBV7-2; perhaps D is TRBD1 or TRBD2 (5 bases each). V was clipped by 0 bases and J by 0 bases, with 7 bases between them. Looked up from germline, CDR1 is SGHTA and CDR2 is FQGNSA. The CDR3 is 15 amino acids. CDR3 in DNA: TGTGCCAGCAGCTTAGCCGGGGCTAGCACAGATACGCAGTATTTT. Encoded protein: CASSLAGASTDTQYF.